This T cell receptor beta chain comes out of a study of CD8 T cells in ankylosing spondylitis. Study-wide results and limits: Disease-linked clones were reportedly significantly enriched in matched ankylosing spondylitis synovial fluid. Clones linked with disease were CD8+ and fairly uncommon in the peripheral blood. Some of these motif variants have turned up before, in reports on reactive arthritis synovial fluid and blood. Ankylosing spondylitis blood appeared to be characterized by a TCR beta motif of about eight highly homologous variants.

This clonotype was counted a few times. Antigen specificity is unknown. Trimming left V 7 bases short and J 2 bases short, with 14 bases between. This CDR3 region has 14 residues. From germline, CDR1 is SQVTM and CDR2 ANQGSEA. Scientists made TCR beta libraries using quantitative 5'-RACE with molecular barcodes. A single record per CDR3 protein comes from TCRdb applying MiXCR to the 5' RACE reads. In the table there are about 440,000 distinct CDR3 sequences, about a sixth of which are singletons. This rearrangement joins TRBV29-1 to TRBJ2-2; D uncertain. The clonotype comes from a male donor with ankylosing spondylitis. Source material: blood, either unsorted or a sorted T cell fraction (not recorded which). The CDR3 sequence: CSASAAANTGELFF. The CDR3 region has the DNA TGCAGCGCATCGGCGGCCGCCAACACCGGGGAGCTGTTTTTT.